This T cell receptor beta chain is drawn from a study of blood T cell repertoires in COVID-19. Study as a whole: Sites in the United States, Italy and Spain provided acute and convalescent COVID-19 samples. The analysed material was cDNA or gDNA that came from T cells, B-cell-depleted T cells, or PBMCs.

As handled by the study authors: Amplified reference gene primers provided the basis for estimating nucleated cell counts. Some clones are missing from TCRdb's copy, which holds only in-frame ones; the method was immunoSEQ multiplex PCR. For V, J and clone size, that table is used; D and trimming come from the DNA. The sample gives some 100,000 clones, over 75% of which show up once; under 14% is in the top ten. Trimming took 5 bases from V and 2 from J, leaving 17 bases between them. The CDR3 is 16 residues long. From germline, CDR1 is MDHEN and CDR2 SYDVKM. This sequence originates from a woman aged 30 to 39 with acute or convalescent COVID-19. V is TRBV28 and J is TRBJ2-3; no reliable D call. Sequences were obtained from peripheral blood. The CDR3 is CASSPPGRLDTDTQYF. The CDR3 DNA reads as TGTGCCAGCAGTCCCCCCGGCAGGCTTGACACAGATACGCAGTATTTT.